This T cell receptor beta chain was sequenced in a study of T cell repertoires in cytomegalovirus infection. This clonotype was observed many times. Its antigen remains unknown. MiXCR, applied by TCRdb to the reads, yields one record per CDR3 protein. Here the sample spans some 940,000 distinct CDR3 sequences, roughly 30% being singletons. V gave up 7 bases and J gave up 3 bases; unmatched junction bases: 12. Germline V gene lookup returns CDR1 MNHNS and CDR2 SASEGT. The CDR3 is made up of 15 amino acids. This chain connects TRBV6-1 to TRBJ2-7; 7 nucleotides align to TRBD1. The sequences come from cultured CD8+ T cells from PBMCs, collected from culture after CMV antigen stimulation. The clonotype comes from a human donor in good health (CMV status not recorded). Some clones in this sample may be carry-over from other donors' samples. The CDR3 reads CASTAWTGRSYEQYF. The CDR3 DNA sequence: TGTGCCAGCACAGCCTGGACAGGTAGAAGCTACGAGCAGTACTTC.